The 2 T cell receptor beta chains in this list originate from one sample, sequenced in a study of T cell responses to AZD1222 COVID-19 vaccine. Assay used: immunoSEQ multiplex PCR; TCRdb lists only in-frame clones, some missing. The sample includes around 210,000 clones, approximately 94% seen only once; the top ten take around 1.5%. Specimen: peripheral blood, collected 28 days after the second dose of the MenACWY control vaccine. The receptor set was obtained from an adult who received the MenACWY meningococcal vaccine as a control.

The J gene is TRBJ1-4, the V gene TRBV7-9; no clear D. There are 17 residues in the CDR3. With 1 base removed from V and 6 bases from J, the gap between germline ends came to 18 bases. Looked up from germline, CDR1 is SEHNR and CDR2 is FQNEAQ (reference sequence). The CDR3 coding sequence is TGTGCCAGCAGCTTAGGCCGACCAACTCACGTCTATGAAAAACTGTTTTTT. It yields the protein CASSLGRPTHVYEKLFF.

This clone was seen just once. The chain uses TRBV28 and TRBJ2-1; D gene uncertain. The germline V and J ends were trimmed by 2 bases and 9 bases, with 8 bases remaining between them. Looked up from germline, CDR1 is MDHEN and CDR2 is SYDVKM. This CDR3 has 12 residues. Written as DNA, the CDR3 is TGTGCCAGCAGTTTAAATACCGGTGAGCAGTTCTTC. This encodes CASSLNTGEQFF. The full variable domain, in which reference TRBV28 and TRBJ2-1 provide the parts outside the CDR3, is DVKVTQSSRYLVKRTGEKVFLECVQDMDHENMFWYRQDPGLGLRLIYFSYDVKMKEKGDIPEGYSVSREKKERFSLILESASTNQTSMYLCASSLNTGEQFFGPGTRLTVL.